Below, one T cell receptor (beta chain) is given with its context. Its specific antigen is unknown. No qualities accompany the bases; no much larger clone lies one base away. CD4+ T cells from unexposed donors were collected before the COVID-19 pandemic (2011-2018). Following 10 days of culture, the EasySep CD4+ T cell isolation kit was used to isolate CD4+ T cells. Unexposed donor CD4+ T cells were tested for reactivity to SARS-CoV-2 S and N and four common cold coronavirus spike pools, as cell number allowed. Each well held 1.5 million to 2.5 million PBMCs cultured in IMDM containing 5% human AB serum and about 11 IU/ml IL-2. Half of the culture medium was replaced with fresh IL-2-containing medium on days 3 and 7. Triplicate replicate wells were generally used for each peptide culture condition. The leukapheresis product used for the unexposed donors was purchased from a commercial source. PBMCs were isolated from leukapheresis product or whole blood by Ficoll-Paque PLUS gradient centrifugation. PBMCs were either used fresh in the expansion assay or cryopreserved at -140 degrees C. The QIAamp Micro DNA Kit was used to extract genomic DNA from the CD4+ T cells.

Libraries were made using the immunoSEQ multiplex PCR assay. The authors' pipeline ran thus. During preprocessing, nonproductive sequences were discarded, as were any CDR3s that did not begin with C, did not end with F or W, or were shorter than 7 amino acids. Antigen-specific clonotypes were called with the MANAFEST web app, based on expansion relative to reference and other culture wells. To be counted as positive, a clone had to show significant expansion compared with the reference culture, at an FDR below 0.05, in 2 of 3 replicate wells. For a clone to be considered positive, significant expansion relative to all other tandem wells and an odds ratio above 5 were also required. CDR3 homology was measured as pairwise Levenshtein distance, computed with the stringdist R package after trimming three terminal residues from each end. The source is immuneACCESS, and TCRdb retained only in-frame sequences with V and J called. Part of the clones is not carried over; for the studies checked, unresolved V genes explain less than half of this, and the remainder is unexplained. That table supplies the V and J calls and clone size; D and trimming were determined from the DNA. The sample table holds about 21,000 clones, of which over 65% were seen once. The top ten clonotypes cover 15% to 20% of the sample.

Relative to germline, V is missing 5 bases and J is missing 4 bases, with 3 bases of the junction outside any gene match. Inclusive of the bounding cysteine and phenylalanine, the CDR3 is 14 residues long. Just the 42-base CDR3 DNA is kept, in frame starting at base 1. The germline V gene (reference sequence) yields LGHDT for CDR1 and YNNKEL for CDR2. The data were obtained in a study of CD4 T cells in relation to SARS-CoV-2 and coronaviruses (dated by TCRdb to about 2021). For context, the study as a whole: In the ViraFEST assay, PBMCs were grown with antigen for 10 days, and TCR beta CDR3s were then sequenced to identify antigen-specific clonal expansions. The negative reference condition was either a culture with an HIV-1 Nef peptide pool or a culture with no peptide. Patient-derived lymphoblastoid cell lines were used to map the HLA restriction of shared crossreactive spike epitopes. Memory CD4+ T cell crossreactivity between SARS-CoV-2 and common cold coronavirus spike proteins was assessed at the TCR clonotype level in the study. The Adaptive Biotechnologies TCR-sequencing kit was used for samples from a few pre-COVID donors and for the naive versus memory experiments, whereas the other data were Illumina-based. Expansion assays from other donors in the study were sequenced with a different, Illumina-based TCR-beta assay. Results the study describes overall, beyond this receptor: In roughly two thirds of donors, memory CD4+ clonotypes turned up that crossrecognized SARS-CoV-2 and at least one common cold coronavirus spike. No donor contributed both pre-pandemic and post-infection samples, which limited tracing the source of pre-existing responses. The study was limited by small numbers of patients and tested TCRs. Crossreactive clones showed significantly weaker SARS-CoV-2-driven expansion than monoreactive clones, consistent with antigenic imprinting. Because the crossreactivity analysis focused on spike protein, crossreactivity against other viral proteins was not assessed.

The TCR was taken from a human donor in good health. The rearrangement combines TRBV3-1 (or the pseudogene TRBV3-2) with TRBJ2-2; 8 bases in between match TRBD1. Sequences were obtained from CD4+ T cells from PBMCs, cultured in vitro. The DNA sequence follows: TGTGCCAGCAGCTACGGACAGGGCACCGGGGAGCTGTTTTTT. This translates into CASSYGQGTGELFF.